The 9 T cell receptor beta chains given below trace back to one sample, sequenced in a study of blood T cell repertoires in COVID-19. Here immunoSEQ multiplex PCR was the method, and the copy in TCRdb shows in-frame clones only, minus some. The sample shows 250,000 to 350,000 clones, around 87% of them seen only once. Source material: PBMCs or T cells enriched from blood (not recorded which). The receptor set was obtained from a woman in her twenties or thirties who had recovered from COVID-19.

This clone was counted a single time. The CDR3 protein is CASRTTGAQETQYF. In nucleotides, the CDR3 is TGTGCCAGCAGGACGACAGGGGCACAAGAGACCCAGTACTTC. The chain joins TRBV28 to TRBJ2-5, with 8 bases that match TRBD1. This CDR3 is built from 14 residues. Germline V lookup: CDR1 MDHEN, CDR2 SYDVKM. V trimming: 6 bases; J trimming: 2 bases; junction bases outside the gene matches: 5.

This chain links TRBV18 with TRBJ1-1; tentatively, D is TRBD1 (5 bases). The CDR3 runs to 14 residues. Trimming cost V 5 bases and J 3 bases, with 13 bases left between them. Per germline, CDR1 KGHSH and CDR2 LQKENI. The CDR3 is CASSVGSRDTEAFF. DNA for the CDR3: TGTGCCAGCTCAGTAGGATCCAGGGACACTGAAGCTTTCTTT.

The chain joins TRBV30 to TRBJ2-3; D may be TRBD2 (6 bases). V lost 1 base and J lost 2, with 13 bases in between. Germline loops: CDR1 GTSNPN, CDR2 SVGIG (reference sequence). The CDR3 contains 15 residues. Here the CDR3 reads CAWSGNGGITDTQYF. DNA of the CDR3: TGTGCCTGGAGTGGCAATGGGGGGATCACAGATACGCAGTATTTT.

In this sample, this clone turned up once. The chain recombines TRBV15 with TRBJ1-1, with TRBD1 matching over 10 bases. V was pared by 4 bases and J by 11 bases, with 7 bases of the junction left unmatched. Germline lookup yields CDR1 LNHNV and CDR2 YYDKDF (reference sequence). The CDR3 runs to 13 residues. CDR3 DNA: TGTGCCACCAGCATTGACAGGGGGCTTGGGGCTTTCTTT. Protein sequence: CATSIDRGLGAFF.

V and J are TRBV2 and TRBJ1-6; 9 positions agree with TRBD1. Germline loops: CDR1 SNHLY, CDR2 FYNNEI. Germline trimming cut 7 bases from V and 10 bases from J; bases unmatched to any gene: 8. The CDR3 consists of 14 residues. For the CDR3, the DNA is TGTGCCAGCACCCGGGACAGGGCACGATCACCCCTCCACTTT. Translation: CASTRDRARSPLHF.

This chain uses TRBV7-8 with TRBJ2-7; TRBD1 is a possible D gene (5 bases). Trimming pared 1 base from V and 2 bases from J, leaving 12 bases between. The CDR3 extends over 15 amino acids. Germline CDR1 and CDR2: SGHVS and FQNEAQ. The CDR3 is CASSLGQGSTYEQYF. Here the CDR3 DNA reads TGTGCCAGCAGCTTAGGTCAGGGTTCTACCTACGAGCAGTACTTC.

The CDR3, as DNA: TGTGCCAGCAGCTCGCCCCGGGACAGGGGGCCTGGCTACACCTTC. It specifies CASSSPRDRGPGYTF. This chain connects TRBV5-4 to TRBJ1-2, with TRBD1 matching 12 bases. From germline, CDR1 is SGHNT and CDR2 YYREEE (reference sequence). The junction had 7 bases not matched to a gene; V was cut back by 3 bases and J by 7 bases. CDR3 length: 15 amino acids. The full variable domain, with the rest looked up from reference TRBV5-4 and TRBJ1-2, is ETGVTQSPTHLIKTRGQQVTLRCSSQSGHNTVSWYQQALGQGPQFIFQYYREEENGRGNFPPRFSGLQFPNYSSELNVNALELDDSALYLCASSSPRDRGPGYTFGSGTRLTVV.

The CDR3 here is CASSEGQGTEAFF. The CDR3 nucleotides are TGTGCCAGCAGTGAGGGGCAAGGCACTGAAGCTTTCTTT. V gene TRBV6-1 combines with J gene TRBJ1-1, with D maybe TRBD1 (5 bases). This CDR3 is built from 13 residues. Trimming stripped 3 bases from V and 4 bases from J, with 9 bases between. Germline assignment: CDR1 MNHNS and CDR2 SASEGT.

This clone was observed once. CDR3 DNA sequence: TGTGCCAGCTCACCCAACGTTATTGACAGGGGGCAGGGCGCTGAAGCTTTCTTT. This codes for CASSPNVIDRGQGAEAFF. The chain has TRBV18 and TRBJ1-1, with 10 bases that match TRBD1. V was pared by 3 bases and J by 6 bases, with 16 bases of the junction left unmatched. There are 18 residues in the CDR3. Germline lookup yields CDR1 KGHSH and CDR2 LQKENI.